The source of this T cell receptor (beta chain) is a study of early T cells in non-severe SARS-CoV-2 infection. For the study at large: The study sequenced bulk RNA from unsorted whole blood, with chains unpaired. General study points: Anti-spike CD8 responses were favored by VDJdb matching, which missed private and CD4 specificities.

This clonotype showed up many times. What it binds is not known. Unique molecular identifiers tagged individual cDNA molecules. TCRdb recomputed calls from the 5' RACE reads with MiXCR, one row per CDR3 protein. The sample shows 55,000 to 70,000 distinct CDR3 sequences, roughly an eighth of them seen only once. V lost 5 bases and J 7 bases, leaving 12 bases between the germline ends. The germline V gene encodes CDR1 MNHNS and CDR2 SASEGT. CDR3 length: 12 amino acids. Sequenced input: whole blood. The chain has TRBV6-1 and TRBJ2-7; D is unclear. This sequence originates from an adult who was a healthcare worker with PCR-confirmed SARS-CoV-2 infection or an uninfected control (not recorded which). The CDR3 sequence: CASSHSGLEQYF. In DNA form, the CDR3 reads TGTGCCAGCAGTCACTCCGGATTGGAGCAGTACTTC.